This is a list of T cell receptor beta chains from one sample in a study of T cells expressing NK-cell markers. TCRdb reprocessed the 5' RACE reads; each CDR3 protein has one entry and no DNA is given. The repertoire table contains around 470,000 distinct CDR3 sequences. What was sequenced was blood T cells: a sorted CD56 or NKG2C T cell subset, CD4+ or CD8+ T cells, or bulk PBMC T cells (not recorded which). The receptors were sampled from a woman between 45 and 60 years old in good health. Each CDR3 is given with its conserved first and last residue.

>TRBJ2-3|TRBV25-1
CATRTVLDTQYF
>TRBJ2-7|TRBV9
CASSPYSTETYEQYF
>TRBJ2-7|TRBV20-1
CSAYSGGSYEQYF
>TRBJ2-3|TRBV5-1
CASSLGGQLNWADTQYF
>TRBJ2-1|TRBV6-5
CASSYGGEGEQFF
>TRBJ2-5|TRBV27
CASSLFYGGRETQYF
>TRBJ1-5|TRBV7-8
CASSLAWGGGNQPQHF
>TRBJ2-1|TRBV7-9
CASSSLFGTHEQFF
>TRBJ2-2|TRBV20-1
CSARVLAGEAGELFF
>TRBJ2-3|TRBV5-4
CASSSRGPLDTQYF
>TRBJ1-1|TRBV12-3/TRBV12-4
CASSFERRSTEAFF
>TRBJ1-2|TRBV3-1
CASSQDTQGYTF
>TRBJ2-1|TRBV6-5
CASSYMGVSYNEQFF
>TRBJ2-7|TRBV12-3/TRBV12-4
CASSFNGMGSYEQYF
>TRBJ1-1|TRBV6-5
CASSYASTADTEAFF
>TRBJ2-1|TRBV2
CASSPTGRAQTEQFF
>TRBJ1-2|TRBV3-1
CASSQGGRGANYGYTF
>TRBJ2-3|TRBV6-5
CASRPAGGRETDTQYF
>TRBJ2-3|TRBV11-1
CASSRNRATGDTQYF
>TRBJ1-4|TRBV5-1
CASGSGGSNEKLFF
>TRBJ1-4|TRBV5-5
CASSLGGGQGALELFF
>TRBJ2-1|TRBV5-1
CASSPGTYQEQFF
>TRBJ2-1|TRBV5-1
CASSLEGTVSYNEQFF
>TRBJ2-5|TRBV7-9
CASSPLDSREETQYF
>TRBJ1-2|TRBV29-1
CSVVVLTVDGYTF
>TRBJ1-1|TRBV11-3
CASTLPPSEAFF
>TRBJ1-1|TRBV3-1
CASSQGLPRAEAFF
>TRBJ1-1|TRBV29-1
CSVVRRGDTEAFF
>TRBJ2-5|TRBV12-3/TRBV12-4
CASSLIPAGGPETQYF
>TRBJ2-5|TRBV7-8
CASRTRGNWETQYF